The present entry profiles one TCR beta chain with its context. The antigen remains unidentified. The primer mix had 60 Vbeta and 13 Jbeta primers. TCRdb's copy holds only in-frame clones and misses some; the assay was immunoSEQ multiplex PCR. Here the sample spans approximately 140,000 clones, around 81% being singletons. This entry is derived from a study of cytomegalovirus exposure and HLA in healthy donors. Whole-study results and caveats: Indistinguishability led to the exclusion of some V segments, TRBV6-2 and TRBV6-3 included.

CDR1 and CDR2 from the germline V gene are SNHLY and FYNNEI. This CDR3 comprises 15 residues. Between the trimmed V and J ends, which lost 1 base and 0 bases, there was a span of 7 bases. The sequencing sample was made of PBMCs. The chain recombines TRBV2 with TRBJ1-3; D unresolved. The receptor's source is a woman between 50 and 59 years old in good health and CMV-seronegative. The CDR3 here is CASSEGAASGNTIYF. The CDR3 nucleotides read TGTGCCAGCAGTGAAGGAGCCGCCTCTGGAAACACCATATATTTT.